This T cell receptor beta chain came from a study of T cells in Graves' hyperthyroidism and ophthalmopathy. Study results and caveats: The model predicted ophthalmopathy a median roughly six months before onset.

Template material for amplifying TCR beta CDR3 regions consisted of RNA transcripts. The HTBI primer set drove a first-round RT-PCR of the TCR CDR3. A single record per CDR3 protein comes from TCRdb applying MiXCR to the multiplex PCR reads. The table shows about 640,000 distinct CDR3 sequences, with around 20% occurring only once. J gave up 6 bases and V 6 bases, and 8 bases lay outside the gene matches. Germline V gene lookup returns CDR1 SNHLY and CDR2 FYNNEI. This CDR3 is built from 16 residues. Comments on this clonotype: Its antigen is currently unknown.

The clonotype comes from a young man with Graves' ophthalmopathy. The chain carries TRBV2 and TRBJ2-2; 12 nucleotides align to TRBD2. The sample taken for sequencing was blood. The CDR3 nucleotides read TGTGCCAGCAGGCGGACTAGCGGGAAGCTGGCCGGGGAGCTGTTTTTT. Protein: CASRRTSGKLAGELFF.